This TCR beta chain was identified in a study of blood T cell repertoires in COVID-19. Repertoires were generated with immunoSEQ multiplex PCR, while TCRdb's copy carries only in-frame clones and drops some. The sample consists of approximately 96,000 clones, roughly 90% of them appearing once. This clone is a singleton in its sample. The CDR3 is 16 residues long. Unmatched junction bases numbered 6, after V lost 4 bases and J lost 4 bases. The germline CDR1 and CDR2 sequences are SGHDN and FVKESK. The sequence came from a woman of 80 years or more with acute or convalescent COVID-19. V usage is TRBV14 and J usage is TRBJ2-2; 10 positions agree with TRBD2. Sequencing was carried out using peripheral blood. Here the CDR3 DNA reads TGTGCCAGCAGCCCGTTAGCGGGAGGTCGCACCGGGGAGCTGTTTTTT. Its protein product is CASSPLAGGRTGELFF. The entire variable domain, with the rest obtained from reference TRBV14 and TRBJ2-2, is as follows: EAGVTQFPSHSVIEKGQTVTLRCDPISGHDNLYWYRRVMGKEIKFLLHFVKESKQDESGMPNNRFLAERTGGTYSTLKVQPAELEDSGVYFCASSPLAGGRTGELFFGEGSRLTVL.